This T cell receptor (beta chain) emerged from a study of blood T cell repertoires in COVID-19. This table comes from immunoSEQ multiplex PCR, and its TCRdb copy is limited to in-frame clones, with some not included. Of 80,000 or so clones listed, around four fifths are singletons. This CDR3 spans 15 amino acids. Per germline, CDR1 DFQATT and CDR2 SNEGSKA (reference sequence). Trimming left V 4 bases short and J 2 bases short, with 15 bases between. The gene calls are TRBV20-1 and TRBJ1-5; perhaps TRBD1 as D (5 bases). The clonotype originates from a human donor in a cohort sampled during active COVID-19. Sequenced material: peripheral blood. CDR3 sequence: CSATDAGVGNQPQHF. CDR3 sequence (DNA): TGCAGTGCTACTGACGCGGGGGTTGGCAATCAGCCCCAGCATTTT.